This entry is about one T cell receptor beta chain. The data derive from a study of PD-L1 blockade in urothelial cancer. The repertoire was sequenced with immunoSEQ multiplex PCR; TCRdb's copy has only in-frame clones and lacks some. The top ten clones hold under 6% of a sample with 65,000 to 80,000 clones, roughly 90% of them seen once. From germline, CDR1 is SGHAT and CDR2 FQDESV (reference sequence). This CDR3 comprises 16 residues. V shed 5 bases and J shed 4 bases, with 21 bases lying between them. Specified time point: pretreatment peripheral blood. The specimen was PBMCs, collected around atezolizumab (anti-PD-L1) treatment. This sequence originates from an older man with urothelial cancer. This chain joins TRBV11-1 and TRBJ2-7, with a possible D match to TRBD2 (5 bases). The CDR3 sequence: CASSPLGAELEYEQYF. CDR3 bases: TGTGCCAGCAGCCCCCTGGGAGCGGAATTGGAGTACGAGCAGTACTTC.